Below, one T cell receptor (beta chain) is given with its context. Losses at the gene ends were 4 bases for V and 9 bases for J; bases not matched to a gene: 10. This CDR3 comprises 15 residues. Germline CDR1 is SGHNT and CDR2 is YYREEE (reference sequence). Methods used by the authors: How many nucleated cells were present was estimated from reference gene primer amplification. Libraries were prepared by immunoSEQ multiplex PCR; TCRdb keeps only in-frame clonotypes and omits some of them. V and J calls and clone size are as listed in that table; D and trimming were resolved from the DNA. The sample includes over 25,000 clones, around four fifths seen only once; the top ten take over 12%. The sample is drawn from a study of blood T cell repertoires in COVID-19. Study summary: COVID-19 samples collected from the United States, Italy and Spain covered acute and convalescent phases. The cDNA or gDNA used as material had been derived from T cells, B-cell-depleted T cells, or PBMCs.

The source of this sequence is a man older than 75 with active or convalescent COVID-19. The V and J genes are TRBV5-4 and TRBJ1-4, with 9 positions matching TRBD1. The specimen sequenced was peripheral blood. The CDR3 nucleotides read TGTGCCAGCAGCCACTCGGGGACAGGGCCCAAAAAACTGTTTTTT. This codes for CASSHSGTGPKKLFF.